The entry below describes one T cell receptor beta chain. Its antigen is unknown. This record comes from a study of CD8+CD57+ T cells in acquired aplastic anemia. Findings and limits, study-wide: Patients and controls had CD8+ Simpson's diversity values that were not significantly distinct. Between patients and controls, about 31 CD8+ CDR3 sequences were found in common.

Selection for sequencing was limited to patients who had shown CD8+CD57+ cell expansion by flow cytometry. Germline trimming cut 0 bases from V and 0 bases from J; bases unmatched to any gene: 3. The CDR3 consists of 16 residues. Per germline, CDR1 LNHNV and CDR2 YYDKDF (reference sequence). Genomic DNA, the template, was used for profiling of the TCR beta VDJ and CDR3. TCRdb recomputed calls from the reads with MiXCR, one row per CDR3 protein. This repertoire shows about 120,000 distinct CDR3 sequences, under 60% found once; its top ten account for roughly 30%. The sample was sorted CD4+, CD8+, or CD8+CD57+ T cells (not recorded which) from PBMCs. This clonotype was sampled from a human donor with aplastic anemia. The chain has TRBV15 and TRBJ2-3; 7 nucleotides line up with TRBD2. The CDR3 loop reads CATSRDLAVSTDTQYF. CDR3 sequence (DNA): TGTGCCACCAGCAGAGATCTAGCGGTTAGCACAGATACGCAGTATTTT.